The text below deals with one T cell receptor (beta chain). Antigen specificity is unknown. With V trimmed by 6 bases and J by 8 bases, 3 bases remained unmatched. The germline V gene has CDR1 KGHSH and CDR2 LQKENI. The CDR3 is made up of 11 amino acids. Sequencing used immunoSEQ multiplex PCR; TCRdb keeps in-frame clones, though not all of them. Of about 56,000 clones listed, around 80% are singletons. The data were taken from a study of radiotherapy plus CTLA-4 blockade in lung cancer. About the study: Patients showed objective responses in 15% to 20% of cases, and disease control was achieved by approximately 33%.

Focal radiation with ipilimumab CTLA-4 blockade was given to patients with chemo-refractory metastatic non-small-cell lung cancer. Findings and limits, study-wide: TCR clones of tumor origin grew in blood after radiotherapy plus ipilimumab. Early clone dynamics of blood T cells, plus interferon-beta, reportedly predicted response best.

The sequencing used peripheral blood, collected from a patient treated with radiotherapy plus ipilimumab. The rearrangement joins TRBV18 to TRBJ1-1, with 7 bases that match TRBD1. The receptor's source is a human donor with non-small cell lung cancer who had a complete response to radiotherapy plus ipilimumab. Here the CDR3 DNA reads TGTGCCAGCTCCGCGGACAGGGAAGCTTTCTTT. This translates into CASSADREAFF.